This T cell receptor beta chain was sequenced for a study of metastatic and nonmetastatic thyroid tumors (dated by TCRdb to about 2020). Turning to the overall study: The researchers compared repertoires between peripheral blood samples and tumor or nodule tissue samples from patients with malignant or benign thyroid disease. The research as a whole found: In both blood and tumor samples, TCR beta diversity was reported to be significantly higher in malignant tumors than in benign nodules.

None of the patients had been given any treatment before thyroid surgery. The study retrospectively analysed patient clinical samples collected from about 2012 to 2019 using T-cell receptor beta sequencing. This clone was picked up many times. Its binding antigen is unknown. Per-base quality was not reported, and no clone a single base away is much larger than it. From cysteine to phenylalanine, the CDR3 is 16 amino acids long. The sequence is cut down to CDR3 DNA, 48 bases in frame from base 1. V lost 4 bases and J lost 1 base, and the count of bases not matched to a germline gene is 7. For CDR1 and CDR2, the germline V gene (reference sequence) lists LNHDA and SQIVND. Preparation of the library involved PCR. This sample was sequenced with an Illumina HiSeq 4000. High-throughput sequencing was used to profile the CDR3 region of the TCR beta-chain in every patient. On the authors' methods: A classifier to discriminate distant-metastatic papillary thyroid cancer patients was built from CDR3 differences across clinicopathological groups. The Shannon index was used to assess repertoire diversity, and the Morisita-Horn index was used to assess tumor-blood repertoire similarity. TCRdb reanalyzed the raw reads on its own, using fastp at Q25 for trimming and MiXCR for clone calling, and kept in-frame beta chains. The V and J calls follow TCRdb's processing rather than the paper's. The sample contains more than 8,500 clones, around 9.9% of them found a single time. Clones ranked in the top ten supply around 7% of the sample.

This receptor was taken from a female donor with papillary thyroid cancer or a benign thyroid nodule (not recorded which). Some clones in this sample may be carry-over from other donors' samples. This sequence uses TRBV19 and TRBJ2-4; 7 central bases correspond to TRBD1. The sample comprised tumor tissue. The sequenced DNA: TGTGCCAGTAGTAAGACGACAGGGATGGCCAAAAACATTCAGTACTTC. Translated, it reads CASSKTTGMAKNIQYF. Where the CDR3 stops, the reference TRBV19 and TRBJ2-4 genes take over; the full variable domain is DGGITQSPKYLFRKEGQNVTLSCEQNLNHDAMYWYRQDPGQGLRLIYYSQIVNDFQKGDIAEGYSVSREKKESFPLTVTSAQKNPTAFYLCASSKTTGMAKNIQYFGAGTRLSVL.